These T cell receptor beta chains were read from a single sample in a study of molecular identifiers for immune sequencing clone quantification. TCRdb reanalysed the PCR reads using MiXCR and keeps one entry per CDR3 protein. The sample holds under 650,000 distinct CDR3 sequences, 15% to 20% seen once. Sequencing was performed on naive CD8+ T cells from blood, with Jurkat cell RNA spiked in. The origin of the receptors is a human donor in good health. Some libraries in this study had Jurkat cell RNA spiked in. Both conserved end residues are part of each CDR3. Each record gives: J gene, D gene, V gene, clone size, CDR3 protein, CDR3 DNA. D genes are given only for firm matches. Clone sizes are given selectively: once, few, many, or a class where the clone is expanded.

TRBJ2-5 TRBD2 TRBV19 few CASSIAIAYMGTSGVQETQYF TGTGCCAGTAGTATTGCTATCGCGTATATGGGGACTAGCGGAGTACAAGAGACCCAGTACTTC
TRBJ2-7 . TRBV4-2 few CASSQEFAAGYEQYF TGTGCCAGCAGCCAAGAATTCGCGGCCGGCTACGAGCAGTACTTC
TRBJ2-1 . TRBV19 many CASRRAATDNEQFF TGTGCCAGTAGGCGGGCAGCCACGGACAATGAGCAGTTCTTC
TRBJ2-3 . TRBV28 many CASSSSTLPASTDTQYF TGTGCCAGCAGTTCCAGTACTTTGCCGGCTAGCACAGATACGCAGTATTTT
TRBJ1-1 . TRBV6-5 many CASSYSGQHASTEAFF TGTGCCAGCAGTTACTCTGGACAGCATGCCAGCACTGAAGCTTTCTTT
TRBJ2-3 . TRBV5-6 many CASSFYADTQYF TGTGCCAGCAGCTTTTACGCAGATACGCAGTATTTT
TRBJ1-1 . TRBV4-3 few CASSQVAEASTEAFF TGCGCCAGCAGCCAAGTTGCGGAAGCCAGCACTGAAGCTTTCTTT
TRBJ1-5 . TRBV27 . CVSSLKGDQPQHF TGTGTCAGCAGTTTAAAAGGGGACCAGCCCCAGCATTTT
TRBJ1-5 . TRBV4-3 few CASSQEFSLSDQPQHF TGCGCCAGCAGCCAAGAGTTCAGTCTTAGCGATCAGCCCCAGCATTTT
TRBJ2-5 . TRBV20-1 few CSAPFAGPQETQYF TGCAGTGCCCCCTTCGCGGGCCCTCAAGAGACCCAGTACTTC
TRBJ2-7 . TRBV12-3/TRBV12-4 many CASSLRPSEQYF TGTGCCAGCAGTTTAAGGCCCTCCGAGCAGTACTTC
TRBJ2-1 . TRBV7-3 few CASSILGPYNEQFF TGTGCCAGCAGCATATTGGGACCGTACAATGAGCAGTTCTTC
TRBJ2-1 TRBD1 TRBV12-3/TRBV12-4 many CASSLPRDRGRNEQFF TGTGCCAGCAGTTTACCCCGGGACAGGGGGCGTAATGAGCAGTTCTTC
TRBJ1-5 . TRBV6-5 many CASTHSLVGPQHF TGTGCCAGCACCCACAGTCTAGTGGGGCCCCAGCATTTT
TRBJ2-7 TRBD1 TRBV24-1 many CATSDSGTGWPQYF TGTGCCACCAGTGATTCCGGGACAGGGTGGCCCCAGTACTTC
TRBJ2-7 . TRBV7-9 many CASSKSSYEQYF TGTGCCAGCAGCAAAAGCTCCTACGAGCAGTACTTC
TRBJ2-2 . TRBV6-2/TRBV6-3 . CASGRASAGELFF TGTGCCAGTGGACGGGCCAGCGCCGGGGAGCTGTTTTTT
TRBJ2-5 . TRBV14 many CASSQDRWGVRETQYF TGTGCCAGCAGCCAAGATAGATGGGGAGTTCGAGAGACCCAGTACTTC
TRBJ2-2 TRBD1 TRBV6-5 many CASSYPGGVDTGELFF TGTGCCAGCAGTTACCCAGGGGGCGTCGACACCGGGGAGCTGTTTTTT
TRBJ2-7 TRBD1 TRBV27 few CASSFRQGALYEQYF TGTGCCAGCAGTTTTAGACAGGGGGCATTGTACGAGCAGTACTTC
TRBJ1-1 . TRBV5-4 few CASSFSAGSNTEAFF TGTGCCAGCAGCTTCTCGGCGGGGAGCAACACTGAAGCTTTCTTT
TRBJ2-3 TRBD2 TRBV4-3 . CASSQDDFAASGGTDTQYF TGCGCCAGCAGCCAAGATGATTTCGCGGCTAGCGGGGGAACAGATACGCAGTATTTT
TRBJ1-5 . TRBV21-1 . CASSKAGRGNQPQHF TGTGCCAGCAGCAAAGCCGGCAGGGGGAATCAGCCCCAGCATTTT
TRBJ2-7 TRBD1 TRBV29-1 few CSVKQGFYEQYF TGCAGCGTAAAACAGGGGTTCTACGAGCAGTACTTC
TRBJ2-3 . TRBV2 many CASRTSEGLSTDTQYF TGTGCCAGCAGAACGTCAGAAGGGCTGAGCACAGATACGCAGTATTTT
TRBJ1-2 . TRBV29-1 . CSARGLYGYTF TGCAGCGCCCGTGGGCTCTATGGCTACACCTTC
TRBJ2-7 . TRBV4-3 . CASSQEQDSFSSYEQYF TGCGCCAGCAGCCAAGAACAAGACAGCTTTAGCTCCTACGAGCAGTACTTC
TRBJ2-6 . TRBV19 many CASSIDGSGANVLTF TGTGCCAGTAGTATAGATGGCTCTGGGGCCAACGTCCTGACTTTC
TRBJ2-7 . TRBV28 few CASSEPRTVTYEQYF TGTGCCAGCAGTGAACCTCGGACGGTAACCTACGAGCAGTACTTC
TRBJ2-1 . TRBV4-3 few CASSQDLGGHYNEQFF TGCGCCAGCAGCCAAGATCTGGGGGGCCACTACAATGAGCAGTTCTTC
TRBJ2-5 TRBD2 TRBV15 few CATSRAASGSPGETQYF TGTGCCACCAGCAGAGCGGCTAGCGGGAGCCCGGGCGAGACCCAGTACTTC
TRBJ1-1 . TRBV6-2/TRBV6-3 few CASSLTFGGTEAFF .
TRBJ2-1 TRBD2 TRBV27 . CASSLYRLAGVQEQFF TGTGCCAGCAGTTTATACCGACTAGCGGGAGTACAGGAGCAGTTCTTC
TRBJ2-2 . TRBV2 many CASRGGAGAFGELFF TGTGCCAGCAGAGGGGGGGCAGGGGCCTTCGGGGAGCTGTTTTTT
TRBJ1-1 . TRBV20-1 . CSAKREAEAFF TGCAGTGCCAAGAGGGAGGCTGAAGCTTTCTTT
TRBJ1-6 . TRBV14 many CASSQDGSSYNSPLHF TGTGCCAGCAGCCAAGACGGGAGCTCCTATAATTCACCCCTCCACTTT
TRBJ2-3 . TRBV4-3 many CASSPGGGFTDTQYF TGCGCCAGCAGCCCGGGTGGGGGGTTCACAGATACGCAGTATTTT
TRBJ1-3 . TRBV6-9 many CASSYQGRRVQSSGNTIYF TGTGCCAGCAGTTATCAAGGCCGCCGTGTACAAAGCTCTGGAAACACCATATATTTT
TRBJ2-3 TRBD2 TRBV2 many CASSELAGGPAYF TGTGCCAGCAGTGAACTAGCGGGAGGGCCGGCGTATTTT
TRBJ2-5 . TRBV20-1 . CSAPPGAGLQETQYF TGCAGTGCTCCCCCCGGGGCAGGGTTACAAGAGACCCAGTACTTC
TRBJ2-5 TRBD2 TRBV7-2 many CASSARPGLAGGSGETQYF TGTGCCAGCAGCGCTAGACCGGGACTAGCGGGAGGGTCTGGGGAGACCCAGTACTTC
TRBJ2-3 . TRBV4-2 many CASSQERPSTDTQYF TGTGCCAGCAGCCAAGAGCGCCCGTCCACAGATACGCAGTATTTT
TRBJ2-3 TRBD2 TRBV7-9 many CASSSGLAGERGDTQYF TGTGCCAGCAGCTCGGGACTAGCGGGAGAGCGAGGAGATACGCAGTATTTT
TRBJ1-6 . TRBV19 many CASSVGRSPLHF TGTGCCAGTAGTGTTGGGCGTTCACCCCTCCACTTT
TRBJ2-3 . TRBV20-1 many CSARQDPEPDTDTQYF TGCAGTGCTAGACAGGACCCGGAACCGGACACAGATACGCAGTATTTT
TRBJ2-7 . TRBV20-1 many CSATTRGYEQYF TGCAGTGCTACTACCAGGGGCTACGAGCAGTACTTC
TRBJ2-7 . TRBV29-1 many CSVEDAGPYEQYF TGCAGCGTTGAAGATGCAGGGCCCTACGAGCAGTACTTC
TRBJ2-3 TRBD2 TRBV11-2 . CASSVRGESTDTQYF TGTGCCAGCAGCGTCCGGGGGGAGAGCACAGATACGCAGTATTTT
TRBJ2-5 . TRBV5-6 . CASSPGVGVETQYF TGTGCCAGCAGTCCCGGAGTGGGGGTGGAGACCCAGTACTTC
TRBJ1-6 . TRBV6-5 many CASSYRGTPGGSSYNSPLHF TGTGCCAGCAGTTACCGAGGGACACCCGGGGGTAGCTCCTATAATTCACCCCTCCACTTT
TRBJ2-7 . TRBV10-3 many CAISVSGISRSYEQYF TGTGCCATCAGTGTGTCCGGGATTAGCCGCTCCTACGAGCAGTACTTC
TRBJ2-5 TRBD2 TRBV7-9 . CASSSGTKETQYF TGTGCCAGCAGTTCGGGGACTAAAGAGACCCAGTACTTC
TRBJ2-7 . TRBV5-1 . CASSFGGYYEQCF TGCGCCAGCAGCTTTGGAGGTTACTACGAGCAGTGCTTC
TRBJ2-3 TRBD2 TRBV12-3/TRBV12-4 many CASSSRLSGSPTDTQYF TGTGCCAGCAGTTCTCGACTAAGCGGGAGTCCTACAGATACGCAGTATTTT
TRBJ1-6 . TRBV21-1 . CASSNARTRPLHF TGTGCCAGCAGCAATGCTCGTACCAGGCCCCTCCACTTT